The clone carrying this T cell receptor (beta chain) was recorded once. The antigen remains unidentified. CDR1 GTSNPN and CDR2 SVGIG come from the germline V gene (reference sequence). This CDR3 is built from 17 residues. V shed 4 bases and J shed 5 bases, with 26 bases lying between them. These data are taken from a study of T cell responses to AZD1222 COVID-19 vaccine. Produced via immunoSEQ multiplex PCR; TCRdb's table is partial and in-frame only. The sample consists of tens of thousands of clones, over 75% of them appearing once. Doses given second, at about 4 or about 12 weeks, were pooled. Findings and limits, study-wide: Among vaccine-associated CD4 TCRs, coverage spanned spike, with dominance at 160-218 and 743-854.

The chain uses TRBV30 and TRBJ2-5; the D gene is possibly TRBD1 (6 bases). The sample here was peripheral blood, taken 28 days after the second AZD1222 dose. This clonotype was obtained from an adult who received the AZD1222 COVID-19 vaccine. CDR3 in DNA: TGTGCCTGGATCGCGGATGCGATACAGGGTGGTCGGGAGACCCAGTACTTC. Its translation: CAWIADAIQGGRETQYF.